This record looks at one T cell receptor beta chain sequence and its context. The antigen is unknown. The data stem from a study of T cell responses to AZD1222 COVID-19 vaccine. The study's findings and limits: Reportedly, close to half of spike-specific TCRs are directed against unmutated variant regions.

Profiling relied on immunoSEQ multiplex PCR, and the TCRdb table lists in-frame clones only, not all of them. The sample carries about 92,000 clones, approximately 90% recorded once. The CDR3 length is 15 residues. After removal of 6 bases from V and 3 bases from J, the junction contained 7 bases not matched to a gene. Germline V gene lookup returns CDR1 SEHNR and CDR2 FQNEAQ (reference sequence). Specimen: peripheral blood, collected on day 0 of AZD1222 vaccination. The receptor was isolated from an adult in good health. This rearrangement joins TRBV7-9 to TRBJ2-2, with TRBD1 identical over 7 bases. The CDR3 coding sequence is TGTGCCAGCAGACCTAATACAGGGGACACCGGGGAGCTGTTTTTT. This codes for CASRPNTGDTGELFF.